This T cell receptor beta chain is from a study of blood T cell repertoires in COVID-19. For the study at large: The United States, Italy and Spain provided the acute and convalescent COVID-19 samples. Sample material is recorded as cDNA or gDNA derived from T cells, B-cell-depleted T cells, or PBMCs.

The protocol was immunoSEQ multiplex PCR, while the TCRdb copy is restricted to in-frame clones and leaves out a portion. The data hold roughly 230,000 clones, with 80% to 90% observed a single time. Seattle's cohort entered during active infection and was followed longitudinally. The clonotype comes from an elderly woman with COVID-19, enrolled during active disease. The sample was peripheral blood.

The CDR3: CASSVGEWGEGYTF. CDR3 nucleotide sequence: TGTGCCAGCAGCGTAGGCGAATGGGGGGAAGGCTACACCTTC. The chain links TRBV9 to TRBJ1-2; a weak D match, TRBD1 (5 bases). CDR1 is SGDLS, CDR2 YYNGEE, per germline. V lost 0 bases to trimming and J lost 8 bases, with 14 bases between them. The CDR3 length is 14 residues.